These 3 T cell receptor beta chains originate from one sample sequenced in a study of T cell repertoires in cytomegalovirus infection. TCRdb itself ran the reads through MiXCR, one entry per CDR3 protein. The table shows about 500,000 distinct CDR3 sequences, with 33% occurring only once. The antigens these receptors bind are not known. Sample: cultured PBMCs, taken from culture after CMV antigen stimulation. The origin of the receptors is a human donor in good health (CMV status not recorded). Some clones in this sample may be carry-over from other donors' samples.

This clonotype was counted only a few times. The CDR3 DNA reads as TGTGCCAGCAGGAACAGCGGGACTAGCACAGATACGCAGTATTTT. It encodes CASRNSGTSTDTQYF. The chain combines TRBV12-3 or TRBV12-4 with TRBJ2-3; TRBD2 matches at 7 bases. The CDR3 has 15 residues. With V trimmed by 6 bases and J by 0 bases, 6 bases remained unmatched.

The rearrangement links TRBV5-5 to TRBJ2-5; D possibly uses TRBD1 or TRBD2 (5 bases each). Deletions cut 5 bases from V and 5 bases from J, with 13 bases between. Germline lookup yields CDR1 SGHKS and CDR2 YYEKEE (reference sequence). The CDR3 loop spans 13 amino acids. CDR3: CASRQDFRETQYF. The CDR3 DNA reads TGTGCCAGCAGACAGGACTTTCGCGAGACCCAGTACTTC.

The V gene is TRBV28, the J gene TRBJ1-1; 8 nucleotides line up with TRBD1. The CDR3 contains 16 residues. Germline CDR1 and CDR2: MDHEN and SYDVKM. V was clipped by 5 bases and J by 1 base; unmatched bases: 9. The CDR3 loop reads CASSGPRGLGNTEAFF. DNA for the CDR3: TGTGCCAGCAGTGGTCCCAGGGGGCTAGGGAACACTGAAGCTTTCTTT.